A selection of T cell receptor beta chains follows, all from one sample in a study of blood T cell repertoires in COVID-19. Repertoires were generated with immunoSEQ multiplex PCR, while TCRdb's copy carries only in-frame clones and drops some. The sample has approximately 180,000 clones; 65% to 90% are singletons. Sequencing was carried out using PBMCs or T cells enriched from blood (not recorded which). These receptors came from a woman aged 60 to 75 with acute COVID-19. Each CDR3 is given without its conserved first and last residue. Each record gives: V gene, J gene, clone size, CDR3 length, CDR3 protein. Clone sizes are given selectively: once, few, many, or a class where the clone is expanded.

V gene: TRBV7-2
J gene: TRBJ2-1
clone size: NA
CDR3 length: 12
CDR3 protein: ASSHRGSNNEQF

V gene: TRBV5-6
J gene: TRBJ1-3
clone size: NA
CDR3 length: 15
CDR3 protein: ASSLAGSFLSGNTIY

V gene: TRBV30
J gene: TRBJ1-2
clone size: NA
CDR3 length: 11
CDR3 protein: AWSVLPIYGYT

V gene: TRBV30
J gene: TRBJ1-3
clone size: NA
CDR3 length: 10
CDR3 protein: ASQGSGNTIY

V gene: TRBV6-4
J gene: TRBJ1-2
clone size: NA
CDR3 length: 8
CDR3 protein: ASSLYGYT

V gene: TRBV10-2
J gene: TRBJ1-1
clone size: once
CDR3 length: 10
CDR3 protein: ASRTLNTEAF

V gene: TRBV10-2
J gene: TRBJ1-2
clone size: NA
CDR3 length: 12
CDR3 protein: ASGADRVFYGYT

V gene: TRBV2
J gene: TRBJ2-1
clone size: once
CDR3 length: 14
CDR3 protein: ASISDGGLARGKQF

V gene: TRBV5-1
J gene: TRBJ2-5
clone size: NA
CDR3 length: 14
CDR3 protein: ASSLEGQGPVETQY

V gene: TRBV2
J gene: TRBJ2-1
clone size: NA
CDR3 length: 15
CDR3 protein: ASSPLGGLALYNEQF

V gene: TRBV3-1/TRBV3-2
J gene: TRBJ2-5
clone size: NA
CDR3 length: 13
CDR3 protein: ASSQIRGIVETQY

V gene: TRBV3-1/TRBV3-2
J gene: TRBJ1-1
clone size: NA
CDR3 length: 11
CDR3 protein: ASSPDRGTEAF

V gene: TRBV19
J gene: TRBJ2-1
clone size: NA
CDR3 length: 14
CDR3 protein: ASSPQGTKAYNEQF

V gene: TRBV14
J gene: TRBJ2-3
clone size: few
CDR3 length: 12
CDR3 protein: ASSQDRSADTQY

V gene: TRBV9
J gene: TRBJ2-1
clone size: NA
CDR3 length: 13
CDR3 protein: ASSPRQGEGNEQF

V gene: TRBV28
J gene: TRBJ2-2
clone size: NA
CDR3 length: 9
CDR3 protein: ASSGTGELF